Below, 14 T cell receptor beta chains from the same sample are listed, as sequenced in a study of OX40 agonist ivuxolimab in advanced cancers. Clones were read by immunoSEQ multiplex PCR, and TCRdb kept only the in-frame ones, dropping some. Among 60,000 to 75,000 clones listed, roughly 84% were seen once. Material: CD4+ or CD8+ T cells sorted from blood, obtained in a trial of the OX40 agonist ivuxolimab. These receptors were collected from an adult with an advanced solid tumor such as melanoma, head and neck, liver or kidney cancer.

This chain links TRBV5-6 with TRBJ1-2; TRBD1 matches at 9 bases. CDR1 SGHDT and CDR2 YYEEEE come from the germline V gene. CDR3 length: 15 amino acids. The junction had 3 bases not matched to a gene; V was cut back by 1 base and J by 2 bases. The CDR3 DNA follows: TGTGCCAGCAGCTTGCGACAGGGGGTAAACTATGGCTACACCTTC. This translates into CASSLRQGVNYGYTF.

There are a few counts of this clone. V and J are TRBV21-1 and TRBJ1-6; the table gives TRBD1 as D, unverified against the DNA. TRBV21-1 is described as a pseudogene. There are 13 residues in the CDR3. The CDR3 protein is CASSYRMNSPLHF. The CDR3 DNA follows: TGTGCCAGCAGCTACAGGATGAATTCACCCCTCCACTTT.

The CDR3 loop reads CASSSNAPTGVGNTIYF. CDR3 nucleotide sequence: TGTGCCAGCAGTTCAAACGCACCGACAGGGGTAGGAAACACCATATATTTT. This chain links TRBV27 with TRBJ1-3, with 8 bases lining up with TRBD1. The germline V gene encodes CDR1 MNHEY and CDR2 SMNVEV (reference sequence). This CDR3 spans 17 amino acids. J lost 4 bases, V lost 4 bases, and 12 bases had no gene match.

This clone appeared a few times. The CDR3 nucleotides are TGTGCCTGGAGTGTACGGATTACAGGCAATCAGCCCCAGCATTTT. Encoded protein: CAWSVRITGNQPQHF. This sequence joins TRBV30 and TRBJ1-5; D uncertain. The CDR3 is made up of 15 amino acids. CDR1 and CDR2 (germline): GTSNPN, SVGIG (reference sequence). Trimming cost V 0 bases and J 2 bases, with 11 bases left between them.

The chain carries TRBV19 and TRBJ2-6; D is ambiguous. V lost 5 bases, J lost 0 bases, and 8 bases lay in between. The CDR3 is 15 residues long. CDR1 and CDR2 (germline): LNHDA, SQIVND (reference sequence). The CDR3 DNA sequence: TGTGCCAGTAGTCCTTCGCTCTCTGGGGCCAACGTCCTGACTTTC. It yields the protein CASSPSLSGANVLTF.

This chain uses TRBV6-5 with TRBJ1-5; 7 nucleotides agree with TRBD1. The V and J ends lost 6 bases and 4 bases, in that order; junction bases with no gene match: 6. This CDR3 has 14 residues. Per germline, CDR1 MNHEY and CDR2 SVGAGI. This CDR3 is CASSQLQGNQPQHF. In nucleotides, the CDR3 is TGTGCCAGCAGCCAACTACAGGGGAATCAGCCCCAGCATTTT.

The chain recombines TRBV6-1 with TRBJ2-1; a weak D match, TRBD1 (5 bases). The length of the CDR3 is 14 residues. Germline V CDR1 and CDR2: MNHNS, SASEGT. Between the trimmed V and J ends, which lost 4 bases and 3 bases, there was a span of 10 bases. CDR3 bases: TGTGCCAGCAGTGGACAGACTCGCTACAATGAGCAGTTCTTC. Protein sequence: CASSGQTRYNEQFF.

This chain joins TRBV19 and TRBJ2-2; no reliable D call. This CDR3 is 15 amino acids long. V was pared by 5 bases and J by 1 base, with 11 bases between. CDR1 LNHDA and CDR2 SQIVND come from the germline V gene (reference sequence). The CDR3 DNA follows: TGTGCCAGTAGTCTCGGACGGTGGAACACCGGGGAGCTGTTTTTT. Its translation is CASSLGRWNTGELFF.

A single count supports this clone. The chain has TRBV16 and TRBJ2-7; perhaps TRBD1 as D (6 bases). The germline V and J ends were trimmed by 3 bases and 2 bases, with 14 bases remaining between them. The CDR3 is made up of 15 amino acids. The germline gives CDR1 KGHSY, CDR2 FQNENV. The CDR3: CASSQSIAGAYEQYF. The CDR3 DNA reads TGTGCCAGCAGCCAGTCGATTGCAGGGGCCTACGAGCAGTACTTC.

The chain employs TRBV19 and TRBJ1-5, with TRBD1 identical over 9 bases. The ends lost 6 bases at V and 1 base at J; junction bases unmatched: 7. The germline V gene encodes CDR1 LNHDA and CDR2 SQIVND (reference sequence). The CDR3 loop spans 16 amino acids. The CDR3 region is CASSRTGGRSNQPQHF. The CDR3, as DNA: TGTGCCAGTAGCAGAACAGGGGGCCGAAGCAATCAGCCCCAGCATTTT.

The V gene is TRBV5-8, the J gene TRBJ1-2, with TRBD1 matching over 8 bases. Trimming took 4 bases from V and 2 from J; bases not matched to a gene: 7. The CDR3 extends over 15 amino acids. The germline gives CDR1 SGHTS, CDR2 YDEGEE. The CDR3 DNA reads TGTGCCAGCAGCCCCCGACAGGGGTTGAACTATGGCTACACCTTC. Its protein product is CASSPRQGLNYGYTF. The whole variable domain, filled in from reference TRBV5-8 and TRBJ1-2, reads EAGVTQSPTHLIKTRGQQATLRCSPISGHTSVYWYQQALGLGLQFLLWYDEGEERNRGNFPPRFSGRQFPNYSSELNVNALELEDSALYLCASSPRQGLNYGYTFGSGTRLTVV.

The gene calls are TRBV28 and TRBJ1-2, with D maybe TRBD1 (6 bases). The CDR3 runs to 15 residues. Germline CDR1 MDHEN, CDR2 SYDVKM. Trimming shortened V by 4 bases and J by 4 bases, and 16 bases separated the two germline ends. Written as DNA, the CDR3 is TGTGCCAGCAGTTCTCAATGGGGGCATGGCTATGGCTACACCTTC. It yields the protein CASSSQWGHGYGYTF.

V is TRBV30 and J is TRBJ2-5; tentatively, D is TRBD1 (6 bases). Germline CDR1 is GTSNPN and CDR2 is SVGIG (reference sequence). This CDR3 has 15 amino acids. V lost 3 bases, J lost 5 bases, and 19 bases lay in between. CDR3 protein: CAWRDGQRLQETQYF. Here the CDR3 DNA reads TGTGCCTGGAGAGATGGACAGCGACTTCAGGAGACCCAGTACTTC.

The chain links TRBV7-2 to TRBJ2-7; 8 positions agree with TRBD2. CDR1 is SGHTA, CDR2 FQGNSA, per germline. V shed 0 bases and J 7 bases; nucleotides not matched to a gene: 11. This CDR3 is built from 16 residues. For the CDR3, the DNA is TGTGCCAGCAGCTTAGCTAGAGCAGCGGGAGTTGGGGAGCAGTACTTC. Its protein is CASSLARAAGVGEQYF.